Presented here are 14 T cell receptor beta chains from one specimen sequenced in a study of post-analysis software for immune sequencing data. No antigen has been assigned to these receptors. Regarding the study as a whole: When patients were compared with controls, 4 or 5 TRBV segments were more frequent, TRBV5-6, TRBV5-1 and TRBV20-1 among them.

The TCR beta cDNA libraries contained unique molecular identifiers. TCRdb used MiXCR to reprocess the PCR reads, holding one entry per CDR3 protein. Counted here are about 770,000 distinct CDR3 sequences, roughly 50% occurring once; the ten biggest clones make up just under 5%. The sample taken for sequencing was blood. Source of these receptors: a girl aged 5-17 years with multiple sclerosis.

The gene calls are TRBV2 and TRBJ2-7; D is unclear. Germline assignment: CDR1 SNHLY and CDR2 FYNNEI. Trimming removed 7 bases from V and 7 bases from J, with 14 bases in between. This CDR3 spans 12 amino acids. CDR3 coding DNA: TGTGCCAGCATGCGGTTACTGGAGGAGCAGTACTTC. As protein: CASMRLLEEQYF.

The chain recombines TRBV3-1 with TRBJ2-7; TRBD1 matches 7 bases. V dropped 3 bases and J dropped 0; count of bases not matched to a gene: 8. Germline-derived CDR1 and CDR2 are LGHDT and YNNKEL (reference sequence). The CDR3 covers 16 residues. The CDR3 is CASSHLQGSFSYEQYF. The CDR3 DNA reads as TGTGCCAGCAGCCACCTACAGGGGAGTTTCTCCTACGAGCAGTACTTC.

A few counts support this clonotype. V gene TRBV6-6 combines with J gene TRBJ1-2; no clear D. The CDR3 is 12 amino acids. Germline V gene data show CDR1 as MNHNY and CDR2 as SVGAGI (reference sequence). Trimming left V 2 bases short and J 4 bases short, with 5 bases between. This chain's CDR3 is CASSYRLYGYTF. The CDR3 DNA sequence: TGTGCCAGCAGTTACCGCCTCTATGGCTACACCTTC.

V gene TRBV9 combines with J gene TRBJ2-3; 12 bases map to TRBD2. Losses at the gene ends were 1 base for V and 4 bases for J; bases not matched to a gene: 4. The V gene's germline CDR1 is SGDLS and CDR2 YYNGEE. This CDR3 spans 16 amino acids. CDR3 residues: CASSVPLAGGPDTQYF. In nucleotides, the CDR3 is TGTGCCAGCAGCGTACCACTAGCGGGAGGCCCAGATACGCAGTATTTT.

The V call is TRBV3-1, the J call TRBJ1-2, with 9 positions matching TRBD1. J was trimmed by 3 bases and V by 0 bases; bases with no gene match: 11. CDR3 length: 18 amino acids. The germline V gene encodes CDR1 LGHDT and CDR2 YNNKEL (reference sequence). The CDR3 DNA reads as TGTGCCAGCAGCCAAGATGGAACAGGGGGCCTACTCGACTATGGCTACACCTTC. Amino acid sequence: CASSQDGTGGLLDYGYTF.

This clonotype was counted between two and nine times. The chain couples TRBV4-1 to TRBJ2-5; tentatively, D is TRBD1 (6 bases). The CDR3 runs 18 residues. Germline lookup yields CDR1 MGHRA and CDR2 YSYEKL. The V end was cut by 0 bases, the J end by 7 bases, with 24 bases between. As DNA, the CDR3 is TGCGCCAGCAGCCAAGATCTACCCGGGACAATGGGAGAAGCGACCCAGTACTTC. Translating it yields CASSQDLPGTMGEATQYF.

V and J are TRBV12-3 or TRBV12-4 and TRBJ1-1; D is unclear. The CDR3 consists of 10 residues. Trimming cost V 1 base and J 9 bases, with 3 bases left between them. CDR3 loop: CASSLVKAFF. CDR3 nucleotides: TGTGCCAGCAGTTTAGTAAAAGCTTTCTTT.

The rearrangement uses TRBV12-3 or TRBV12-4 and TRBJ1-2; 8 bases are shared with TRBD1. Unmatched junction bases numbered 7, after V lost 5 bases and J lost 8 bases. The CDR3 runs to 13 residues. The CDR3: CASSRQGLRGYTF. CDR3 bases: TGTGCCAGCAGTCGACAGGGGTTAAGGGGCTACACCTTC.

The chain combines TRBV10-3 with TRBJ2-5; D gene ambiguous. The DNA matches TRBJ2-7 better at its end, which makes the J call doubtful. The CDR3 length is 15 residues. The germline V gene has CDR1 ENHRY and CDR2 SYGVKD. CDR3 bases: TGTGCCATCAGTGGAAGTCAGCGAGTCGTGTACGAGCAGTACTTC. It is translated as CAISGSQRVVYEQYF.

CDR3 nucleotides: TGTGCCAGCAGTGGCTCCCATACAGGGGGCTTATCGAACGGCTACACCTTC. This gives the protein CASSGSHTGGLSNGYTF. The chain carries TRBV28 and TRBJ1-2, with 9 nucleotides matching TRBD1. V shed 5 bases, J shed 8 bases, and the junction held 18 bases outside the gene matches. The germline V gene encodes CDR1 MDHEN and CDR2 SYDVKM. CDR3 size: 17 residues.

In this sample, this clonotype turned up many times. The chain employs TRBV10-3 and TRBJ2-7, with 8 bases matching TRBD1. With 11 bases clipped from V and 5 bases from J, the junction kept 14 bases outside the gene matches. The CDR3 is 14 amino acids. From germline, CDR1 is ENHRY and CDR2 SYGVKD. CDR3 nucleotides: TGTGCCTGCCGTCCGGGACAGGTTTTTGACGAGCAGTACTTC. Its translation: CACRPGQVFDEQYF.

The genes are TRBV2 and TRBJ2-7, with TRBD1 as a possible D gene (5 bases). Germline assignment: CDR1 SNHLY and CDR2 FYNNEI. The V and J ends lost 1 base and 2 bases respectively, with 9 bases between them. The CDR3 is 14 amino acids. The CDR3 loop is CASSEELGPYEQYF. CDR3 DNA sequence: TGTGCCAGCAGTGAAGAATTGGGGCCCTACGAGCAGTACTTC. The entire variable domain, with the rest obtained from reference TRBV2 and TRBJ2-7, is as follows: EPEVTQTPSHQVTQMGQEVILRCVPISNHLYFYWYRQILGQKVEFLVSFYNNEISEKSEIFDDQFSVERPDGSNFTLKIRSTKLEDSAMYFCASSEELGPYEQYFGPGTRLTVT.

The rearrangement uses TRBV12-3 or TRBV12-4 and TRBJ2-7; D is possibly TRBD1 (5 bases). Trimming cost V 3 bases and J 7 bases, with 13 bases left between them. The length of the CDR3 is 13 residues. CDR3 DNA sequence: TGTGCCAGCAGTTTTACGGCCCCAGGGGAGCAGTACTTC. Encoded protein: CASSFTAPGEQYF.

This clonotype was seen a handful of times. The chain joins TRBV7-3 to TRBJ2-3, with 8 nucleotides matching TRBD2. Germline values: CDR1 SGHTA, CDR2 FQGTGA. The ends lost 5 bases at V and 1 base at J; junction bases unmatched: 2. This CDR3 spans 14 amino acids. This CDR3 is CASSVTSGTDTQYF. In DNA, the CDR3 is TGTGCCAGCAGCGTGACTAGCGGCACAGATACGCAGTATTTT.